This TCR beta chain was documented in a study of CXCR3-negative and CXCR3-positive naive CD8 T cells. General study findings and limits: Both naive subsets had comparably high diversity; memory CD8+ cells much lower. Naive CXCR3-negative cells resembled naive CXCR3-positive cells in TRBV-TRBJ usage; memory cells differed.

The CDR3 has 15 amino acids. cDNA libraries for TRB were generated by 5' RACE incorporating UMI labels. TCRdb reprocessed the 5' RACE reads and stores each CDR3 protein as one record, lacking DNA. Seen in this sample are 48,000 or so distinct CDR3 sequences; the ten most common clones hold about 15%. Worth noting for this clonotype: The target antigen is unknown.

Source material: memory CD8+ T cells from blood. The receptor comes from a human donor in good health. Some clones in this sample may be carry-over from other donors' samples. The genes are TRBV12-3 or TRBV12-4 and TRBJ2-7; the TCRdb D gene call, TRBD2, has no DNA to confirm it. This CDR3 is CASSLWEGGHYEQYF.